This TCR beta chain was sequenced in a study of T-cell reconstitution after alpha-beta-depleted transplantation in children (dated by TCRdb to about 2016). Notes on the research overall: Using TCR repertoire profiling, the study quantitatively followed how T-cell immune reconstitution unfolded in children after TCRalphabeta/CD19-depleted allogeneic hematopoietic cell transplantation.

For this chain, trimming is 4 bases at the V end and 7 bases at the J end, and the number of junction bases without a gene match is 10. The CDR3 measures 15 amino acids from cysteine to phenylalanine. The read is trimmed to its CDR3 DNA, 45 bases read in frame from base 1. CDR1 and CDR2, looked up from the germline V gene, are MNHNS and SASEGT. General conclusions and limits of the study: The apparently early recovery of alphabetaT-cell counts about two months after transplant reportedly depended on only several hundred rapidly expanded clones that came from non-depleted graft cells. In some patients, high TCRbeta diversity at day 60 was attributed to recipient T cells and intrathymic progenitors that had survived conditioning. Over subsequent months, a decline in hyperexpanded clone frequencies was noted, and after one year, T-cell counts and TCRbeta diversity were mostly ascribed to newly produced T cells.

This clonotype showed up just a few times. It lacks a known antigen. There are no base qualities to consult, and no much larger clone falls within one base. The sample's treatment or condition label, decoded: allogeneic hematopoietic cell transplantation with graft depleted of TCRalphabeta T cells and CD19 B cells. Transplant recipients were children who received TCRalphabeta/CD19-depleted allogeneic hematopoietic cell grafts. The library was made by PCR. Sequencing was performed on an Illumina HiSeq 2500. TCR libraries were prepared with molecular barcoding, using unique molecular identifiers to normalize TCRbeta repertoire quantification. TCRdb applied fastp at Q25 and MiXCR to the public reads, then kept only in-frame beta chains. Every entry covers one CDR3 protein and lists the most common genes and DNA from its rows. The sample table holds hundreds of thousands of distinct CDR3 sequences, of which just over 7.5% were seen once. The ten largest clonotypes hold about 9.1% of the sample.

Material: peripheral blood, obtained 360 days after TCRalphabeta/CD19-depleted stem cell transplant. The chain couples TRBV6-1 to TRBJ1-5; TRBD1 lines up with 7 middle nucleotides. This clonotype was obtained from a female patient between 2 and 15 years old who had a stem cell transplant for Fanconi anemia, so the T cells may come from the graft donor. The CDR3 loop reads CASSVLQGLAQPQHF. The DNA sequence is given as TGTGCCAGCAGTGTTCTACAGGGGTTAGCCCAGCCCCAGCATTTT.